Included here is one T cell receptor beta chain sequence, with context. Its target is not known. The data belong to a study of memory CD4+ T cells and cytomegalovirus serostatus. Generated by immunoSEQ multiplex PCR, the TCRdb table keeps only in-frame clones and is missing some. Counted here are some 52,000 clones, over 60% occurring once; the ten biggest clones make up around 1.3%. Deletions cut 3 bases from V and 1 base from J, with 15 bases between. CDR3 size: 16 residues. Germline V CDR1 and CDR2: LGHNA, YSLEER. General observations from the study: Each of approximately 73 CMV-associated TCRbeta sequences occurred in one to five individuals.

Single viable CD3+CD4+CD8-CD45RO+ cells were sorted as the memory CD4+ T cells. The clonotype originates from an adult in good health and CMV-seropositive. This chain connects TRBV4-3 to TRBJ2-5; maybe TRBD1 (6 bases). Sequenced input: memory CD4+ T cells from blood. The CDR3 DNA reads TGCGCCAGCAGCCACCACCCCGCACAGGGCCAAGAGACCCAGTACTTC. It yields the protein CASSHHPAQGQETQYF.